The present TCR beta chain was sequenced within a study of T cell changes during pregnancy in multiple sclerosis. The CDR3 totals 13 residues. Germline-derived CDR1 and CDR2 are LNHDA and SQIVND (reference sequence). After removal of 10 bases from V and 6 bases from J, the junction contained 10 bases not matched to a gene. Only in-frame clones appear in the TCRdb table, and some are missing; sequencing was by immunoSEQ multiplex PCR. The table lists around 50,000 clones, around 90% of them singletons. The TCR originated in a female donor in good health, enrolled as a control in a pregnancy study. Sequences were derived from CD4+ T cells from peripheral blood mononuclear cells, sampled after pregnancy. The J gene is TRBJ2-7, the V gene TRBV19; 9 bases match TRBD1. Here the CDR3 reads CATQTGTGSEQYF. As DNA, the CDR3 is TGTGCCACCCAAACCGGGACAGGGAGCGAGCAGTACTTC.